This is a list of T cell receptor beta chains from one sample in a study of control samples from healthy donors and cancer patients. The assay was immunoSEQ multiplex PCR, and TCRdb's table has in-frame clones only and misses some. This sample has roughly 140,000 clones, with roughly 90% found just once. Sequenced material: blood. The receptors stem from a man younger than 45 in good health. Both conserved end residues are part of each CDR3. D genes are given only for firm matches. Clone size is stated in some rows and not others, as once, few, many or a class when expanded.

>TRBJ1-5|once|TRBV27|TRBD1|15
CASSPRQGSNQPQHF
TGTGCCAGCAGCCCCCGACAGGGTTCCAATCAGCCCCAGCATTTT
>TRBJ1-5|.|TRBV30|.|13
CAWKQPNGSPQHF
TGTGCCTGGAAACAGCCCAATGGGTCGCCCCAGCATTTT
>TRBJ1-1|.|TRBV11-3|.|13
CASSRKGGTEAFF
TGTGCCAGCAGCCGAAAGGGGGGTACTGAAGCTTTCTTT
>TRBJ2-3|.|TRBV7-6|.|16
CASSLAPDSYTDTQYF
TGTGCCAGCAGCTTAGCCCCCGACAGCTACACAGATACGCAGTATTTT
>TRBJ1-3|once|TRBV28|.|15
CASIPGGGGGNTIYF
TGTGCCAGCATCCCTGGAGGGGGAGGCGGAAACACCATATATTTT
>TRBJ2-2|.|TRBV6-4|TRBD1|15
CASSNRDRETGELFF
TGTGCCAGCAGCAACCGGGACAGGGAGACCGGGGAGCTGTTTTTT
>TRBJ2-5|.|TRBV7-3|.|14
CASSLNGGGEARYF
TGTGCCAGCAGCCTAAATGGGGGCGGGGAGGCCCGGTACTTC
>TRBJ2-1|.|TRBV5-4|.|15
CASSLLLGPVNEQFF
TGTGCCAGCAGCTTGCTGTTGGGGCCAGTCAATGAGCAGTTCTTC
>TRBJ1-5|.|TRBV18|.|15
CASSPPEGADQPQHF
TGTGCCAGCTCACCACCGGAAGGGGCCGATCAGCCCCAGCATTTT
>TRBJ2-3|.|TRBV5-1|.|14
CASSLGEWADTQYF
TGCGCCAGCAGCTTGGGGGAATGGGCAGATACGCAGTATTTT
>TRBJ2-7|.|TRBV6-1|.|18
CASSEVLGGQLSLYEQYF
TGTGCCAGCAGTGAAGTTCTTGGGGGACAACTTTCTCTCTACGAGCAGTACTTC
>TRBJ2-3|.|TRBV21-1|.|19
CASSKVYLAENSSTDTQYF
TGTGCTAGCAGCAAAGTTTATCTAGCGGAGAATTCTAGCACAGATACGCAGTATTTT
>TRBJ2-5|many|TRBV6-1|TRBD2|15
CASSELAGGPETQYF
TGTGCCAGCAGTGAACTAGCGGGGGGGCCAGAGACCCAGTACTTC
>TRBJ1-1|few|TRBV19|TRBD1|17
CASSQSPGQGRRTEAFF
TGTGCCAGTAGCCAATCCCCGGGACAGGGTCGGCGAACTGAAGCTTTCTTT
>TRBJ2-1|.|TRBV9|TRBD2|16
CASSVGGSTSYNEQFF
TGTGCCAGCAGCGTCGGCGGGAGTACCTCCTACAATGAGCAGTTCTTC
>TRBJ1-6|once|TRBV6-2/TRBV6-3|TRBD1|16
CASSRDRGKDNSPLHF
TGTGCCAGCAGCCGGGACAGGGGGAAGGATAATTCACCCCTCCACTTT
>TRBJ2-7|.|TRBV21-1|.|17
CASSKTGEGAFNYEQYF
TGTGCCAGCAGCAAAACGGGAGAGGGGGCGTTTAACTACGAGCAGTACTTC
>TRBJ1-6|.|TRBV5-6|TRBD1|17
CASSLVDRHSYNSPLHF
TGTGCCAGCAGCTTGGTGGACAGGCACTCCTATAATTCACCCCTCCACTTT
>TRBJ2-7|.|TRBV9|.|14
CASSVGQTPYEQYF
TGTGCCAGCAGCGTAGGCCAAACCCCCTACGAGCAGTACTTC
>TRBJ2-7|.|TRBV3-1/TRBV3-2|TRBD2|14
CASSQGSGTYEQYF
TGTGCCAGCAGCCAAGGTAGCGGGACCTACGAGCAGTACTTC
>TRBJ1-1|.|TRBV6-4|.|14
CASRQQGGITEAFF
TGTGCCAGCAGACAACAGGGAGGAATCACTGAAGCTTTCTTT
>TRBJ1-5|.|TRBV24-1|TRBD1|16
CATSDSGTGPNQPQHF
TGTGCCACCAGTGATTCGGGGACAGGCCCCAATCAGCCCCAGCATTTT
>TRBJ1-1|.|TRBV11-2|TRBD1|13
CASSSDRGQSAFF
TGTGCCAGCAGCTCCGACAGGGGGCAGTCGGCTTTCTTT
>TRBJ2-1|once|TRBV3-1/TRBV3-2|TRBD2|17
CASASTGTSGRADEQFF
TGTGCCAGCGCTTCCACCGGGACTAGCGGGAGGGCCGATGAGCAGTTCTTC
>TRBJ2-7|few|TRBV7-2|.|14
CASSPRGISYEQYF
TGTGCCAGCAGCCCCAGAGGGATTTCCTACGAGCAGTACTTC
>TRBJ1-2|.|TRBV7-2|.|14
CASSLSRSTYGYTF
TGTGCCAGCAGCTTGTCCAGGTCGACCTATGGCTACACCTTC
>TRBJ2-7|.|TRBV9|.|15
CASSPGRGTYNEQYF
TGTGCCAGCAGCCCAGGACGGGGGACTTACAACGAGCAGTACTTC
>TRBJ2-4|.|TRBV4-2|.|16
CASSQGTDLAKNIQYF
TGTGCCAGCAGCCAAGGGACGGATCTAGCCAAAAACATTCAGTACTTC
>TRBJ1-6|.|TRBV7-2|.|18
CWGSSLQDGSSYNSPLHF
TGTTGGGGCAGCTCCCTTCAAGACGGGTCCTCCTATAATTCACCCCTCCACTTT
>TRBJ1-3|.|TRBV6-1|.|15
CASSDRRFSGNTIYF
TGTGCCAGCAGTGATAGAAGGTTCTCTGGAAACACCATATATTTT
>TRBJ2-1|.|TRBV7-9|.|17
CACGPLTTLGGVDEQFF
TGTGCCTGCGGGCCCCTGACAACCCTAGGGGGAGTTGATGAGCAGTTCTTC
>TRBJ2-5|.|TRBV4-1|TRBD2|17
CASSQAELAGPQETQYF
TGCGCCAGCAGCCAAGCGGAGCTAGCGGGACCCCAAGAGACCCAGTACTTC
>TRBJ2-5|.|TRBV5-1|TRBD1|12
CANKTGTETQYF
TGCGCCAACAAGACAGGGACAGAGACCCAGTACTTC
>TRBJ1-2|.|TRBV11-3|.|10
CASSLHGYTF
TGTGCCAGCAGCTTGCATGGCTACACCTTC
>TRBJ2-1|few|TRBV2|.|11
CASSESETEFF
TGTGCCAGCAGTGAATCGGAGACGGAGTTCTTC
>TRBJ1-1|.|TRBV5-4|.|16
CASSTKGQPMNTEAFF
TGTGCCAGCAGCACCAAAGGACAGCCCATGAACACTGAAGCTTTCTTT
>TRBJ1-4|once|TRBV19|.|14
CASSFTATNEKLFF
TGTGCCAGTTCGTTTACCGCAACTAATGAAAAACTGTTTTTT
>TRBJ1-3|.|TRBV10-3|.|16
CAIGPPKGRSGNTIYF
TGTGCCATAGGCCCCCCAAAGGGTCGCTCTGGAAACACCATATATTTT
>TRBJ2-7|.|TRBV19|TRBD2|14
CASSIEAGGYEQYF
TGTGCCAGTAGTATCGAAGCGGGAGGCTACGAGCAGTACTTC
>TRBJ2-4|.|TRBV6-6|TRBD1|15
CASQTQRDRGGIQYF
TGTGCCAGCCAAACCCAGAGGGACAGGGGAGGCATTCAGTACTTC
>TRBJ2-1|.|TRBV14|TRBD1|15
CASSQAGTGLNEQFF
TGTGCCAGCAGCCAAGCCGGGACAGGGCTAAATGAGCAGTTCTTC
>TRBJ2-7|.|TRBV7-9|.|12
CASSLVTYEQYF
TGTGCCAGCAGCTTAGTCACGTACGAGCAGTACTTC
>TRBJ1-3|.|TRBV6-1|.|14
CASSDQRMGNTIYF
TGTGCCAGCAGTGATCAGAGGATGGGAAACACCATATATTTT
>TRBJ2-7|.|TRBV11-2|.|15
CASSWGQGKFYEQYF
TGTGCCAGCAGCTGGGGTCAGGGAAAATTTTACGAGCAGTACTTC
>TRBJ1-2|.|TRBV3-1/TRBV3-2|TRBD1|15
CASSQGLGTASGYTF
TGTGCCAGCAGCCAAGGGCTCGGGACAGCTTCTGGCTACACCTTC
>TRBJ2-2|once|TRBV23-1|.|17
CASSQTPGQGRTGELFF
TGCGCCAGCAGTCAAACCCCAGGGCAAGGTAGGACCGGGGAGCTGTTTTTT
>TRBJ2-1|.|TRBV30|.|13
CALTVSVYNEQFF
TGTGCCCTAACGGTGTCGGTTTACAATGAGCAGTTCTTC
>TRBJ2-3|.|TRBV29-1|.|11
CSVRRADTQYF
TGCAGCGTTCGTCGGGCAGATACGCAGTATTTT
>TRBJ2-2|.|TRBV9|.|17
CASSVGGYRGSGGELFF
TGTGCCAGCAGCGTAGGGGGGTATAGGGGATCTGGCGGGGAGCTGTTTTTT
>TRBJ1-4|.|TRBV28|.|14
CASSWGRGYEKLFF
TGTGCCAGCAGTTGGGGGAGAGGGTACGAAAAACTGTTTTTT
>TRBJ1-2|.|TRBV2|.|14
CASSEALRGNGYTF
TGTGCCAGCAGTGAAGCGCTTCGGGGAAACGGCTACACCTTC
>TRBJ1-5|.|TRBV9|.|13
CASSKGYNQPQHF
TGTGCCAGCAGTAAGGGGTACAATCAGCCCCAGCATTTT
>TRBJ1-1|.|TRBV19|.|15
CASSILHAGNTEAFF
TGTGCCAGTAGTATACTCCATGCAGGGAACACTGAAGCTTTCTTT
>TRBJ1-1|.|TRBV3-1/TRBV3-2|TRBD1|14
CASSLTGVNTEAFF
TGTGCCAGCAGCCTCACAGGGGTGAACACTGAAGCTTTCTTT
>TRBJ2-1|few|TRBV7-3|.|13
CASSPNPAAGQFF
TGTGCCAGCAGTCCTAACCCCGCCGCGGGGCAGTTCTTC